These 7 T cell receptor beta chains were sequenced from one sample in a study of Graves' ophthalmopathy and Graves' hyperthyroidism. Amplification from RNA transcripts yielded the TCR beta CDR3 regions. The authors performed first-round RT-PCR with HTBI primers and then a second-round multiplex PCR. TCRdb reanalysed the multiplex PCR reads using MiXCR and keeps one entry per CDR3 protein. The table shows under 350,000 distinct CDR3 sequences, with about 17% occurring only once. Sequenced: peripheral blood. These receptors were collected from an adult man with Graves' ophthalmopathy.

At least ten counts were recorded for this clonotype. Because the CDR3 is missing its conserved closing phenylalanine or tryptophan, this is likely a read error. This chain joins TRBV12-3 or TRBV12-4 and TRBJ2-5, with D perhaps TRBD1 (5 bases). The CDR3 contains 16 residues. Trimming took off 4 bases at V and 2 bases at J, with 17 bases between the two ends. The CDR3, as DNA: TGTGCCAGCAGTTCCGTGACAGCAACACCTCAAGAGACCCAGTACTCC. Protein product: CASSSVTATPQETQYS.

At least ten counts were recorded for this clonotype. This chain uses TRBV4-3 with TRBJ1-1, with no clear D. The CDR3 spans 14 residues. The V and J ends lost 0 bases and 12 bases respectively, with 17 bases between them. Germline assignment: CDR1 LGHNA and CDR2 YSLEER. The CDR3 loop is CASSQDPRAYATFF. CDR3 bases: TGCGCCAGCAGCCAAGACCCTAGGGCCTACGCAACTTTCTTT.

This clonotype was seen many times. This chain links TRBV6-5 with TRBJ1-1; no reliable D call. This CDR3 has 16 residues. Trimming stripped 4 bases from V and 2 bases from J, with 17 bases between. The germline V gene has CDR1 MNHEY and CDR2 SVGAGI. The CDR3 DNA follows: TGTGCCAGCAGTTCCGCACAGAATTGGGAAAACACTGAAGCTTTCTTT. Its translation: CASSSAQNWENTEAFF.

In its sample, this clonotype was seen many times. V is TRBV18 and J is TRBJ1-6; no firm D call. Germline values: CDR1 KGHSH, CDR2 LQKENI. The CDR3 runs 15 residues. V dropped 2 bases and J dropped 6 bases, with 11 bases sitting between them. The CDR3 nucleotides are TGTGCCAGCTCACCATCGGTCCAGATTAATTCACCCCTCCACTTT. This gives the protein CASSPSVQINSPLHF.

The genes are TRBV6-2 or TRBV6-3 and TRBJ2-7, with 7 bases that match TRBD2. V lost 3 bases to trimming and J lost 6 bases; unmatched junction nucleotides: 2. From germline, CDR1 is MNHEY and CDR2 SVGEGT. The length of the CDR3 is 12 residues. The chain's CDR3 is CASSYLAVEQYF. CDR3 coding DNA: TGTGCCAGCAGTTATCTAGCGGTCGAGCAGTACTTC.

The chain has TRBV6-2 or TRBV6-3 and TRBJ2-1, with 7 positions matching TRBD2. CDR3 length: 16 amino acids. From germline, CDR1 is MNHEY and CDR2 SVGEGT. The V segment lost 5 bases and the J segment 2 bases; nucleotides outside the gene matches: 9. The CDR3 nucleotides are TGTGCCAGCAGTCCCGGGGGGAGTGTGGCCTACAATGAGCAGTTCTTC. It encodes CASSPGGSVAYNEQFF.

The chain has TRBV13 and TRBJ1-2, with 10 bases that match TRBD1. V shed 7 bases, J shed 6 bases, and the junction held 11 bases outside the gene matches. In germline, CDR1 is PRHDT, CDR2 FYEKMQ (reference sequence). The CDR3 contains 15 residues. CDR3 loop: CASTQAGTGVNGYTF. In DNA, the CDR3 is TGTGCCAGCACACAAGCCGGGACAGGGGTGAATGGCTACACCTTC.